This entry lists 17 T cell receptor beta chains sequenced from one sample in a study of response to subunit inactivated influenza vaccine. MiXCR, run by TCRdb on the RT-PCR reads, gives a single entry per CDR3 protein. The data hold about 570,000 distinct CDR3 sequences, with around 11% observed a single time. Separately, the same data were catalogued under a study of T cells expressing NK-cell markers. As reported in that work: With UMIs, 5'RACE template switching was used to make TCR beta cDNA.

Source: PBMCs from blood, taken on the day of vaccination. The receptor set was obtained from a man aged 45-60 years who received an inactivated influenza vaccine.

This clonotype was seen only a few times. In nucleotides, the CDR3 is TGCAGTGCTAGAACCCCTAGCGAGGGATACGAGCAGTACTTC. Protein product: CSARTPSEGYEQYF. This chain connects TRBV20-1 to TRBJ2-7, with D possibly being TRBD2 (6 bases). This CDR3 is built from 14 residues. Germline V gene sequence: CDR1 DFQATT, CDR2 SNEGSKA (reference sequence). Trimming took 2 bases from V and 4 from J, leaving 15 bases between them.

V is TRBV7-9 and J is TRBJ2-3, with 7 bases that match TRBD2. There are 16 residues in the CDR3. Per the germline V gene, CDR1 is SEHNR and CDR2 is FQNEAQ (reference sequence). V shed 4 bases and J 2 bases; nucleotides not matched to a gene: 9. CDR3 protein: CASSSLAEYYTDTQYF. The DNA of the CDR3 is TGTGCCAGCAGCTCCCTAGCGGAGTATTACACAGATACGCAGTATTTT.

As regards this clonotype: A much larger clone differs from this one at a single base, so this may be a read error. The chain carries TRBV12-3 or TRBV12-4 and TRBJ2-3; 7 bases align to TRBD1. The CDR3 length is 15 residues. The CDR3: CDSREKLDRSDTQYF. The DNA for the CDR3 is TGTGACAGCAGGGAGAAGTTGGACAGGTCAGATACGCAGTATTTT.

The V gene is TRBV4-3, the J gene TRBJ2-7; 14 nucleotides match TRBD2. The CDR3 length is 17 residues. From germline, CDR1 is LGHNA and CDR2 YSLEER. The trim removed 6 bases at V and 6 bases at J, leaving 13 bases unmatched. The CDR3 bases are TGCGCCAGCAGTGATTCGACTAGCGGGAGGGCCTTGGGCGAGCAGTACTTC. Translation: CASSDSTSGRALGEQYF.

This clonotype was recorded a few times. J is TRBJ1-1 and V is TRBV4-2, with TRBD1 identical over 7 bases. After removal of 2 bases from V and 4 bases from J, the junction contained 4 bases not matched to a gene. Germline V gene data show CDR1 as LGHNA and CDR2 as YNFKEQ. The CDR3 totals 14 residues. CDR3 sequence: CASSQPGGATEAFF. The CDR3 nucleotides read TGTGCCAGCAGCCAACCAGGGGGGGCCACTGAAGCTTTCTTT.

This clonotype was counted many times. This chain uses TRBV20-1 with TRBJ2-7, with 8 bases that match TRBD1. The CDR3 covers 14 residues. Trimming cost V 6 bases and J 2 bases; bases outside gene matches: 9. The V gene's germline CDR1 is DFQATT and CDR2 SNEGSKA (reference sequence). The CDR3 coding sequence is TGCAGTGCCCAAGGACAGGGAAACACCTACGAGCAGTACTTC. As protein: CSAQGQGNTYEQYF.

This clonotype has just a few counts. V gene TRBV14 combines with J gene TRBJ2-5; 8 bases line up with TRBD1. CDR1 is SGHDN and CDR2 is FVKESK in the germline V gene. J lost 0 bases, V lost 3 bases, and 3 bases had no gene match. CDR3 size: 15 residues. CDR3: CASSHLGQDQETQYF. As DNA, the CDR3 is TGTGCCAGCAGCCACCTGGGACAGGACCAAGAGACCCAGTACTTC.

In this sample, this clonotype turned up a few times. The chain carries TRBV11-2 and TRBJ1-4; 7 bases map to TRBD1. CDR1 and CDR2 from the germline V gene are SGHAT and FQNNGV. The CDR3 sequence is 14 residues long. Losses at the gene ends were 5 bases for V and 5 bases for J; bases not matched to a gene: 5. CDR3 loop: CASSVDRSNEKLFF. The CDR3 DNA follows: TGTGCCAGCAGCGTGGACAGGTCAAATGAAAAACTGTTTTTT.

This clonotype has a handful of counts. The J gene is TRBJ2-7, the V gene TRBV5-6; possible D gene TRBD1, 6 bases. The CDR3 is 15 amino acids. Per the germline V gene, CDR1 is SGHDT and CDR2 is YYEEEE. Trimming took off 4 bases at V and 1 base at J, with 15 bases between the two ends. The CDR3 bases are TGTGCCAGCAGCATCTCGAACAGGGAATCCTACGAGCAGTACTTC. Translating it yields CASSISNRESYEQYF.

With respect to this clonotype: A read error is possible here, since a much larger clone lies one base away. The J gene is TRBJ1-3, the V gene TRBV12-3 or TRBV12-4, with no clear D. The CDR3 extends over 11 amino acids. The CDR3: CTSSLRNTIYF. The CDR3 coding sequence is TGTACCAGCAGTTTGCGAAACACCATATATTTT.

This clonotype was counted ten times or more. The rearrangement joins TRBV5-1 to TRBJ2-7; maybe TRBD2 (5 bases). Germline loops: CDR1 SGHRS, CDR2 YFSETQ. The CDR3 extends over 14 amino acids. Trimming pared 0 bases from V and 2 bases from J, leaving 9 bases between. The CDR3 reads CASSLDPGTYEQYF. The CDR3 region has the DNA TGCGCCAGCAGCTTGGATCCGGGGACCTACGAGCAGTACTTC.

The rearrangement joins TRBV5-5 to TRBJ2-3; D not resolved. Germline CDR1 reads SGHKS; CDR2 reads YYEKEE (reference sequence). The germline V and J ends were trimmed by 1 base and 0 bases, with 9 bases remaining between them. The CDR3 length is 15 residues. The chain's CDR3 is CASSLRHTSTDTQYF. Written as DNA, the CDR3 is TGTGCCAGCAGCTTGCGTCACACTAGCACAGATACGCAGTATTTT.

This clonotype was detected a few times. The V gene is TRBV5-1, the J gene TRBJ2-5, with D unclear. CDR1 is SGHRS, CDR2 YFSETQ, per germline. V lost 5 bases and J lost 2, with 7 bases in between. The CDR3 length is 12 residues. The CDR3 region is CASRMDQETQYF. In nucleotides, the CDR3 is TGCGCCAGCAGGATGGATCAAGAGACCCAGTACTTC.

The chain couples TRBV6-2 or TRBV6-3 to TRBJ2-7; D possibly uses TRBD1 or TRBD2 (5 bases each). V dropped 6 bases and J dropped 4 bases, with 19 bases sitting between them. CDR3 length: 15 amino acids. The germline gives CDR1 MNHEY, CDR2 SVGEGT. The CDR3 nucleotides are TGTGCCAGCAGAGGAGAGAGGGGCATGAATTACGAGCAGTACTTC. This translates into CASRGERGMNYEQYF.

This sequence joins TRBV6-1 and TRBJ1-1, with a tentative D call TRBD1 (5 bases). The CDR3 consists of 14 residues. V lost 5 bases and J lost 1, with 11 bases in between. Germline CDR1 reads MNHNS; CDR2 reads SASEGT. DNA for the CDR3: TGTGCCAGCAGTACCAGGGATCAGAACACTGAAGCTTTCTTT. Translation gives CASSTRDQNTEAFF.

This clonotype was observed a handful of times. The gene calls are TRBV20-1 and TRBJ1-2; perhaps TRBD1 as D (6 bases). Germline V CDR1 and CDR2: DFQATT, SNEGSKA (reference sequence). Trimming took 2 bases from V and 7 from J, leaving 20 bases between them. The CDR3 loop spans 15 amino acids. The CDR3 DNA reads TGCAGTGCTAGACCACCCCAGGGGTTTAACGCTGGCTACACCTTC. Protein product: CSARPPQGFNAGYTF.

This clonotype showed up just a few times. As DNA, the CDR3 is TGCAGCGTTGCGTCTGCTAGCCTAGATACGCAGTATTTT. Translated: CSVASASLDTQYF. The chain couples TRBV29-1 to TRBJ2-3; maybe TRBD2 (5 bases). The CDR3 covers 13 residues. Germline V gene data show CDR1 as SQVTM and CDR2 as ANQGSEA. Trimming shortened V by 4 bases and J by 5 bases, and 13 bases separated the two germline ends.